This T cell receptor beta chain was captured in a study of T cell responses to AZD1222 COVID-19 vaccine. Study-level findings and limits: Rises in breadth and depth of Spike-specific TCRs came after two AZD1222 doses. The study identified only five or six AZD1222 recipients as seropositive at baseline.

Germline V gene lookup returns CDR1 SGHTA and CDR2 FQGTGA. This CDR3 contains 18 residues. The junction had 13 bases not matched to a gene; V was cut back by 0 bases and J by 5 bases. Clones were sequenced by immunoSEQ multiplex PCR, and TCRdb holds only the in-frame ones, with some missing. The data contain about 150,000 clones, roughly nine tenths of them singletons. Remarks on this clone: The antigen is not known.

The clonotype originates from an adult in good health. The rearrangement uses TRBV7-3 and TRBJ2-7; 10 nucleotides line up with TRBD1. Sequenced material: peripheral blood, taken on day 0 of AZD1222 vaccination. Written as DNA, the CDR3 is TGTGCCAGCAGCTTAACGGGTCCGGGACAGGGGTTCTTGGACGAGCAGTACTTC. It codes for CASSLTGPGQGFLDEQYF.